These 22 T cell receptor beta chains were all obtained from the same sample, sequenced in a study of T cells in Graves' hyperthyroidism and ophthalmopathy. Amplification of TCR beta CDR3 regions used RNA as the template. First-round RT-PCR targeting the TCR CDR3 was performed with the HTBI primer set. TCRdb fed the multiplex PCR reads into MiXCR, producing one record per CDR3 protein. The profile shows roughly 570,000 distinct CDR3 sequences, approximately 14% of them singletons. Specimen: blood. These receptors originate from a woman in her 30s with Graves' hyperthyroidism.

This chain connects TRBV7-9 to TRBJ2-1; tentatively, D is TRBD1 (5 bases). The CDR3 is 17 amino acids. Germline CDR1 SEHNR, CDR2 FQNEAQ (reference sequence). Trimming left V 1 base short and J 4 bases short, with 17 bases between. CDR3 sequence reads: CASSLVFPNRGYNEQFF. The CDR3 nucleotides read TGTGCCAGCAGCTTAGTTTTCCCGAATAGGGGATACAATGAGCAGTTCTTC.

V usage is TRBV30 and J usage is TRBJ2-7; no firm D call. The V end lost 6 bases, the J end lost 0 bases, and 18 bases lay between the germline ends. CDR1 and CDR2 (germline): GTSNPN, SVGIG (reference sequence). CDR3 length: 15 amino acids. The DNA for the CDR3 is TGTGCCTGTCAGGACGTAAGGCAAACCTCCTACGAGCAGTACTTC. Translating gives CACQDVRQTSYEQYF.

This clonotype turned up a few times. The chain uses TRBV10-3 and TRBJ2-1; D assignment may be TRBD1 or TRBD2 (5 bases each). Germline CDR1 ENHRY, CDR2 SYGVKD. The CDR3 is 13 residues long. Trimming removed 4 bases from V and 13 bases from J, with 17 bases in between. The CDR3 loop reads CAISGPNEGPQFF. CDR3 nucleotides: TGTGCCATCAGTGGCCCGAATGAGGGACCACAGTTCTTC.

This clonotype was detected only a few times. The J gene is TRBJ2-7, the V gene TRBV7-9; weak D call: TRBD1 (6 bases). Deletions cut 5 bases from V and 5 bases from J, with 7 bases between. This CDR3 has 11 amino acids. The germline V gene has CDR1 SEHNR and CDR2 FQNEAQ (reference sequence). The CDR3 DNA reads TGTGCCAGCAGCCGACAGGACGAGCAGTACTTC. This translates into CASSRQDEQYF. Complete variable domain (other parts from reference TRBV7-9 and TRBJ2-7): DTGVSQNPRHKITKRGQNVTFRCDPISEHNRLYWYRQTLGQGPEFLTYFQNEAQLEKSRLLSDRFSAERPKGSFSTLEIQRTEQGDSAMYLCASSRQDEQYFGPGTRLTVT.

This clonotype was observed at least ten times. The chain recombines TRBV6-1 with TRBJ1-5, with D unresolved. Germline V gene lookup returns CDR1 MNHNS and CDR2 SASEGT. Trimming shortened V by 6 bases and J by 2 bases, and 8 bases separated the two germline ends. The CDR3 length is 13 residues. CDR3 bases: TGTGCCAGCAGGGTAGGGCGCAATCAGCCCCAGCATTTT. Protein sequence: CASRVGRNQPQHF.

Comment on this clonotype: A read error may be the cause here, since a much bigger clone is one base away. This chain uses TRBV19 with TRBJ1-5; the D gene is possibly TRBD1 (5 bases). Germline V gene lookup returns CDR1 LNHDA and CDR2 SQIVND (reference sequence). The CDR3 consists of 17 residues. In nucleotides, the CDR3 is TGTGCCTCAGATGGGGGTTCGGATGGCCCTGTGAATCGGCCCCAGCGTTTT. Translating gives CASDGGSDGPVNRPQRF. Variable domain in full (rest from reference TRBV19 and TRBJ1-5): DGGITQSPKYLFRKEGQNVTLSCEQNLNHDAMYWYRQDPGQGLRLIYYSQIVNDFQKGDIAEGYSVSREKKESFPLTVTSAQKNPTAFYLCASDGGSDGPVNRPQRFGDGTRLSIL.

This clonotype was seen a handful of times. This chain links TRBV10-3 with TRBJ2-2, with D possibly called TRBD1 or TRBD2 (5 bases each). Germline CDR1 and CDR2: ENHRY and SYGVKD. V was shortened by 4 bases and J by 0 bases, with 9 bases between the two germline ends. The CDR3 loop spans 15 amino acids. In nucleotides, the CDR3 is TGTGCCATCAGTGGGGGACCGCCGAACACCGGGGAGCTGTTTTTT. Residues: CAISGGPPNTGELFF.

The V and J genes are TRBV5-4 and TRBJ2-7; D may match TRBD1 or TRBD2 (5 bases each). Germline V CDR1 and CDR2: SGHNT, YYREEE (reference sequence). V shed 4 bases and J shed 7 bases, with 9 bases lying between them. The CDR3 is 11 amino acids. DNA of the CDR3: TGTGCCAGCAGCATGGGGGAGGAGCAGTACTTC. Translating gives CASSMGEEQYF.

This clonotype has a count of ten or more. V usage is TRBV5-1 and J usage is TRBJ2-7; 7 bases fit TRBD2. The V and J ends lost 0 bases and 2 bases, in that order; junction bases with no gene match: 5. Germline V lookup: CDR1 SGHRS, CDR2 YFSETQ. The CDR3 contains 15 residues. CDR3 coding DNA: TGCGCCAGCAGCTTGGGTTGGGAGGGAACCTACGAGCAGTACTTC. Encoded protein: CASSLGWEGTYEQYF.

This clonotype was seen a few times. The chain employs TRBV12-3 or TRBV12-4 and TRBJ1-4, with D perhaps matching TRBD1 (5 bases). Trimming shortened V by 1 base and J by 6 bases, and 12 bases separated the two germline ends. The CDR3 has 15 residues. The chain's CDR3 is CASSLGGQGDEKLFF. CDR3 sequence (DNA): TGTGCCAGCAGTTTAGGGGGTCAGGGAGATGAAAAACTGTTTTTT.

Points on this clonotype: This may be a read error, as it is one base from a much larger clone. The V and J genes are TRBV18 and TRBJ2-7; D ambiguous. This CDR3 comprises 16 residues. In germline, CDR1 is KGHSH, CDR2 LQKENI. The CDR3 region is CASLPNQLESSYEQYF. CDR3 sequence (DNA): TGTGCCAGCTTACCAAATCAACTCGAAAGCTCCTACGAGCAGTACTTC.

The CDR3 region has the DNA TGTGCCAGCAGCCCCACCGGGACAGGGGTTACCTACGAGCAGTACTTC. Translating gives CASSPTGTGVTYEQYF. This chain joins TRBV7-3 and TRBJ2-7, with 10 bases lining up with TRBD1. The length of the CDR3 is 16 residues. The junction had 9 bases not matched to a gene; V was cut back by 5 bases and J by 2 bases. Germline assignment: CDR1 SGHTA and CDR2 FQGTGA.

This chain connects TRBV9 to TRBJ2-3; 8 bases align to TRBD1. The CDR3 is 15 amino acids. Germline-derived CDR1 and CDR2 are SGDLS and YYNGEE. After removal of 5 bases from V and 4 bases from J, the junction contained 9 bases not matched to a gene. CDR3 in amino acids: CASSGTGGGSDTQYF. The CDR3 DNA is TGTGCCAGCAGTGGAACAGGGGGAGGCTCAGATACGCAGTATTTT.

This clonotype was seen a few times. CDR3 sequence (DNA): TGTGCCAGCAGCCCGGGACTAGCGGGAGGTTATGCCTACGAGCAGTACTTC. It encodes CASSPGLAGGYAYEQYF. The V call is TRBV5-5, the J call TRBJ2-7; 15 bases line up with TRBD2. This CDR3 has 17 amino acids. Trimming cost V 4 bases and J 2 bases; bases outside gene matches: 7. The germline gives CDR1 SGHKS, CDR2 YYEKEE (reference sequence). Together with reference TRBV5-5 and TRBJ2-7, the CDR3 gives the full variable domain: DAGVTQSPTHLIKTRGQQVTLRCSPISGHKSVSWYQQVLGQGPQFIFQYYEKEERGRGNFPDRFSARQFPNYSSELNVNALLLGDSALYLCASSPGLAGGYAYEQYFGPGTRLTVT.

The chain links TRBV7-9 to TRBJ1-4; 10 bases are shared with TRBD1. The ends lost 5 bases at V and 8 bases at J; junction bases unmatched: 8. This CDR3 spans 15 amino acids. The germline V gene has CDR1 SEHNR and CDR2 FQNEAQ (reference sequence). In nucleotides, the CDR3 is TGTGCCAGCAGCCGCCGGGGACAGGGGTCGGAAAAACTGTTTTTT. This translates into CASSRRGQGSEKLFF.

In its sample, this clonotype was seen many times. This chain joins TRBV28 and TRBJ2-5, with TRBD1 matching over 8 bases. Germline values: CDR1 MDHEN, CDR2 SYDVKM. The CDR3 is 16 residues long. With 1 base clipped from V and 1 base from J, the junction kept 5 bases outside the gene matches. The DNA for the CDR3 is TGTGCCAGCAGTTTATCCCTCGGACAGGGCCAAGAGACCCAGTACTTC. Translating it yields CASSLSLGQGQETQYF. Using reference TRBV28 and TRBJ2-5 for the parts outside the CDR3, the full variable domain is DVKVTQSSRYLVKRTGEKVFLECVQDMDHENMFWYRQDPGLGLRLIYFSYDVKMKEKGDIPEGYSVSREKKERFSLILESASTNQTSMYLCASSLSLGQGQETQYFGPGTRLLVL.

This clonotype was recorded many times. This CDR3 is CASSGLQLNTEAFF. CDR3 in DNA: TGTGCCAGCAGCGGACTACAACTGAACACTGAAGCTTTCTTT. The chain uses TRBV2 and TRBJ1-1; D is unclear. This CDR3 is 14 amino acids long. V shed 6 bases and J shed 0 bases, with 11 bases lying between them. Germline CDR1 SNHLY, CDR2 FYNNEI.

This clonotype appeared many times. This chain uses TRBV7-2 with TRBJ2-1; D gene ambiguous. CDR1 and CDR2 (germline): SGHTA, FQGNSA. This CDR3 region has 14 residues. Trimming removed 1 base at V and 4 bases at J, with 8 bases between. This CDR3 reads CASSLEAMYNEQFF. DNA of the CDR3: TGTGCCAGCAGCTTAGAGGCCATGTACAATGAGCAGTTCTTC.

This clonotype was recorded many times. The chain employs TRBV7-3 and TRBJ2-5; no definite D call. This CDR3 contains 15 residues. Trimming left V 3 bases short and J 4 bases short, with 15 bases between. Germline V gene data show CDR1 as SGHTA and CDR2 as FQGTGA. CDR3 coding DNA: TGTGCCAGCAGCTTCCGGCTGAATATGGCAGAGACCCAGTACTTC. This translates into CASSFRLNMAETQYF.

As to this clonotype: A read error is possible here, since a much larger clone lies one base away. V usage is TRBV3-1 and J usage is TRBJ2-3; D unclear. From germline, CDR1 is LGHDT and CDR2 YNNKEL (reference sequence). Trimming removed 5 bases from V and 1 base from J, with 13 bases in between. CDR3 length equals 15 residues. CDR3 nucleotide sequence: TGTGCCAGCAGCAAGGTCGGCAGAGGCACAGATACGCAGTATTTT. The encoded protein is CASSKVGRGTDTQYF.

In regard to this clonotype: Just one base apart from a much larger clone, this may be a read error. The rearrangement uses TRBV27 and TRBJ2-2, with a possible D match to TRBD1 (6 bases). This CDR3 spans 14 amino acids. Trimming removed 6 bases from V and 9 bases from J, with 17 bases in between. Germline values: CDR1 MNHEY, CDR2 SMNVEV (reference sequence). The CDR3 DNA follows: TGTGCCAGCAGCCCAACAGGGTACAGCTGGGAGCTGTTTTTT. This sequence encodes CASSPTGYSWELFF.

This clonotype was observed at least ten times. The chain uses TRBV20-1 and TRBJ2-3, with 7 bases identical to TRBD2. This CDR3 is 14 amino acids long. With V trimmed by 0 bases and J by 4 bases, 4 bases remained unmatched. Germline V gives CDR1 DFQATT, CDR2 SNEGSKA (reference sequence). The CDR3 reads CSARDGGGADTQYF. CDR3 in DNA: TGCAGTGCTAGAGATGGGGGGGGGGCAGATACGCAGTATTTT.